The T cell receptor beta chain under discussion was sequenced for a study of T cells expressing NK-cell markers (dated by TCRdb to 2018 to 2021). Some background on the complete study: About eight donors provided sorted CD3+CD56+NKG2C+, CD3+CD56+NKG2C- and CD3+CD56-NKG2C+ T-cell subsets, whose TCR beta-chain repertoires were profiled. Among the eight sequenced donors, seven were HCMV-seropositive and one was HCMV-seronegative. All eight donors whose samples were sequenced were randomly selected healthy volunteers, three of them men and five women. Libraries were sequenced as 2 x 150 bp reads on Illumina HiSeq 2000/2500, MiSeq or NextSeq. General findings and caveats noted by the study authors: Those dominant clonotypes were again the most abundant among CD3+CD56-NKG2C+ cells in several donors, at about 28.3-60.1%. Whether the expanded NKG2C-expressing T cell clones were specific for HCMV antigens remained unclear. For roughly 6 donors, the dominant CD3+CD56+NKG2C+ clonotypes were among the top 10 CD8+ clonotypes and accounted for about 1.0-8% of CD8+ T cells.

HCMV serostatus was determined by detecting HCMV-specific IgG in serum with a commercial ELISA kit. Ficoll density gradient centrifugation was used to isolate peripheral blood mononuclear cells from blood. A word on this clonotype: No cognate antigen has been identified for it.

The instrument given in TCRdb is Illumina HiSeq 2000. TCR beta cDNA libraries were made by 5'RACE template switching that added a universal primer site and unique molecular identifiers. cDNA synthesis was primed from the TCR beta constant segment and was followed by two successive PCR amplification steps. The published analysis was carried out like this. Reads were demultiplexed and grouped by UMI with MIGEC, and clonotypes were assembled and quantified with MiTCR. Only TCR cDNA sequences supported by at least two reads were kept to exclude erroneous sequences. The tcR package was used for downstream repertoire analysis, and clonotypes were matched across fractions by CDR3 nucleotide sequence plus V segment. VDJmatch was used to annotate antigen specificity against VDJdb, with one amino acid substitution in CDR3 permitted. The reads went through TCRdb reprocessing, and each CDR3 protein sequence gets one entry with no DNA. The authors' filters were not applied to this entry. The record for this sample contains 500,000 to 700,000 distinct CDR3 sequences. The ten largest account for under 4.5% of the sample.

The CDR1 and CDR2 encoded by the germline V gene are MDHEN and SYDVKM. Measured from the cysteine to the phenylalanine, the CDR3 is 17 residues long. DNA for this receptor is not on file. This chain is built from TRBV28 and TRBJ2-4; with no DNA, the TCRdb D assignment of TRBD1 cannot be verified. Source material: blood T cells: a sorted CD56 or NKG2C T cell subset, CD4+ or CD8+ T cells, or bulk PBMC T cells (not recorded which). The sequence came from a man younger than 35 in good health. Donor details come from another sample of the same person, matched by shared clones. The CDR3 protein sequence reads: CASSPTVDRGAKNIQYF.